Listed below are T cell receptor beta chains from one sample, sequenced in a study of glioma-infiltrating T cells. TCRdb recomputed calls from the multiplex PCR reads with MiXCR, one row per CDR3 protein. The sample holds roughly 200,000 distinct CDR3 sequences; roughly a third are singletons and the top ten take 20% to 25%. The specimen sequenced was glioma tissue, nonneoplastic brain tissue, or PBMCs (not recorded which). These receptors were obtained from a human donor with low-grade glioma or glioblastoma, undergoing nonglioma brain surgery, or in good health (not recorded which). Both conserved end residues are part of each CDR3. D genes are given only for firm matches. Clone size is shown for a subset of rows, as once, few, many or a class of expanded clone.

size: .; J: TRBJ2-5; D: .; V: TRBV7-8; DNA: TGTGCCAGCAGCTCCAGTGGAAGGAGGGCCTCAGAGACCCAGTACTTC; CDR3: CASSSSGRRASETQYF
size: many; J: TRBJ2-5; D: TRBD2; V: TRBV20-1; DNA: TGCAGTGCTGAAGGAGACCCGGGACTAGCGGGAGGAGAGACCCAGTACTTC; CDR3: CSAEGDPGLAGGETQYF
size: many; J: TRBJ1-2; D: .; V: TRBV7-9; DNA: TGTGCCAGCAGCTCGGGTAGTGGCTACACCTTC; CDR3: CASSSGSGYTF
size: many; J: TRBJ1-1; D: .; V: TRBV7-9; DNA: TGTGCCAGCAGCTTAGGTGTCAGCGAAGCTTTCTTT; CDR3: CASSLGVSEAFF
size: many; J: TRBJ2-3; D: TRBD2; V: TRBV6-2/TRBV6-3; DNA: TGTGCCAGCAGTTACTCGACTAGCGGGAGATCGGATACGCAGTATTTT; CDR3: CASSYSTSGRSDTQYF
size: many; J: TRBJ2-5; D: TRBD2; V: TRBV7-2; DNA: TGTGCCAGCAGCTTGACTAGCGGATTCCAAGAGACCCAGTACTTC; CDR3: CASSLTSGFQETQYF
size: few; J: TRBJ1-3; D: .; V: TRBV5-1; DNA: TGCGCCAGCAGCCCAAGCGGACGGGACTCTGGAAACACCATATATTTT; CDR3: CASSPSGRDSGNTIYF
size: many; J: TRBJ2-1; D: TRBD1; V: TRBV5-4; DNA: TGTGCCAGCAGCTCCCCTCGGGACAGTCAATACAATGAGCAGTTCTTC; CDR3: CASSSPRDSQYNEQFF
size: few; J: TRBJ2-2; D: TRBD2; V: TRBV4-1; DNA: TGCGCCAGCAGCCAAGATATAACTAGCGCCGCCGGGGAGCTGTTTTTT; CDR3: CASSQDITSAAGELFF
size: .; J: TRBJ2-3; D: TRBD2; V: TRBV7-2; DNA: TGTGCCAGCAGCACTACGAAAGCCCGGACTAGCGGGCCTGGGAGCACAGATACGCAGTATTTT; CDR3: CASSTTKARTSGPGSTDTQYF
size: few; J: TRBJ2-1; D: TRBD2; V: TRBV18; DNA: TGTGCCAGCTCACCACCATCTAGCGGGGGAAACAATGAGCAGTTCTTC; CDR3: CASSPPSSGGNNEQFF
size: few; J: TRBJ2-1; D: .; V: TRBV4-1; DNA: TGCGCCAGCAGCCAAGTCGAGGGTTTCCACAATGAGAAGTTCTTC; CDR3: CASSQVEGFHNEKFF
size: .; J: TRBJ1-5; D: .; V: TRBV12-3/TRBV12-4; DNA: TGTGCCAGCAACCGGTCGAGGGAGCCCCAGCATTTT; CDR3: CASNRSREPQHF
size: many; J: TRBJ2-7; D: .; V: TRBV6-2/TRBV6-3; DNA: TGTGCCAGCAGTTACTCCCAGGCCCGGGGCGAGCAGTACTTC; CDR3: CASSYSQARGEQYF
size: many; J: TRBJ1-5; D: .; V: TRBV2; DNA: TGTGCCAGGCTAGGACACCCCTGGGACGGCTTCCACAATCAGCCCCAGCATTTT; CDR3: CARLGHPWDGFHNQPQHF
size: few; J: TRBJ1-4; D: .; V: TRBV29-1; DNA: TGCAGCGTTGTCTTGAGGGGAGGTGAAAAACTGTTTTTT; CDR3: CSVVLRGGEKLFF
size: .; J: TRBJ2-7; D: TRBD2; V: TRBV6-2/TRBV6-3; DNA: TGTGCCAGCAGTTACGCGGGAGATCTCGAGCAGTACTTC; CDR3: CASSYAGDLEQYF